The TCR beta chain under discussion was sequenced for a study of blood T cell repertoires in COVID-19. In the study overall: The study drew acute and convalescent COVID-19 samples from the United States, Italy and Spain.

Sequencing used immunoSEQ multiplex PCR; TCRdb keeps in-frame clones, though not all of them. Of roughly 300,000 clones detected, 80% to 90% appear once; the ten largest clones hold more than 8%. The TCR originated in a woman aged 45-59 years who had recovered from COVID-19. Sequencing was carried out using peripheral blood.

The CDR3 reads CASSSGQGYEQYF. Written as DNA, the CDR3 is TGTGCCAGCAGTTCGGGACAGGGATACGAGCAGTACTTC. The rearrangement joins TRBV11-3 to TRBJ2-7; 9 bases map to TRBD1. V lost 6 bases and J lost 4; bases outside the gene matches: 4. This CDR3 region has 13 residues. The germline V gene has CDR1 SGHNT and CDR2 YENEEA.